The subject of this entry is one T cell receptor beta chain. This specimen belongs to a study of tumor-infiltrating lymphocytes in primary liver carcinoma. Study context: Tumors measured roughly 4.2 to 10 cm and were stage T1-T3 N0M0. The number of productive TCRbeta reads per sample ranged from roughly 3.65 to 8 million and was similar across tissue types.

Blood RNA originated from unsorted whole blood, with germline DNA additionally extracted. Every patient had chronic HBV infection and was treatment-naive. Synthesis of TCR beta cDNA was carried out from approximately 0.55 ug total RNA with a constant-region primer. What produced the TCR beta libraries was three nested multiplex PCR rounds using slightly modified ARM-PCR. Amplification in the first two PCR rounds was performed using TRBV1-TRBV30 forward primers and a C-beta reverse primer for roughly 9 cycles each. TCRdb re-called the multiplex PCR reads with MiXCR, one entry per CDR3 protein. The repertoire consists of 300,000 to 350,000 distinct CDR3 sequences, with roughly two thirds occurring once and the leading ten covering about 6%. Trimming took 5 bases from V and 2 from J, leaving 16 bases between them. The CDR3 has 15 amino acids. Germline V gives CDR1 MDHEN, CDR2 SYDVKM.

The sequencing input was peripheral blood. This clonotype originated in a man aged 40-49 years with primary liver carcinoma and hepatitis B virus infection. The rearrangement uses TRBV28 and TRBJ2-7, with TRBD2 as a possible D gene (6 bases). The DNA for the CDR3 is TGTGCCAGCAGTCCCGGGGGAGGTTTAACCTACGAGCAGTACTTC. Amino acid sequence: CASSPGGGLTYEQYF. Variable domain in full (rest from reference TRBV28 and TRBJ2-7): DVKVTQSSRYLVKRTGEKVFLECVQDMDHENMFWYRQDPGLGLRLIYFSYDVKMKEKGDIPEGYSVSREKKERFSLILESASTNQTSMYLCASSPGGGLTYEQYFGPGTRLTVT.